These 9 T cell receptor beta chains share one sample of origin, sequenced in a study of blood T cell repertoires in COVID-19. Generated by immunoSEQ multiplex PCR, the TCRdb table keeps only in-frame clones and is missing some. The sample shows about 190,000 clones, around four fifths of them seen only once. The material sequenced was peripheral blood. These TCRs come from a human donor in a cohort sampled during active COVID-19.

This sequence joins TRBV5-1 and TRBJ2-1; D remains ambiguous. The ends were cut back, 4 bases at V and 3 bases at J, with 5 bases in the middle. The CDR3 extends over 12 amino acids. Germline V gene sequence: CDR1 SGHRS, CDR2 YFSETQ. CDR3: CASSRIYNEQFF. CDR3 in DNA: TGCGCCAGCAGCCGTATCTACAATGAGCAGTTCTTC.

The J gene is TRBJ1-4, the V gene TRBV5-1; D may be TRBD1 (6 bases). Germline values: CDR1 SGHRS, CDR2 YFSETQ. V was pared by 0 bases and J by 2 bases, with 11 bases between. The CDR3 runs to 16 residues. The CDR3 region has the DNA TGCGCCAGCAGCTTGGGGGTCCAGGGGACTAATGAAAAACTGTTTTTT. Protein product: CASSLGVQGTNEKLFF.

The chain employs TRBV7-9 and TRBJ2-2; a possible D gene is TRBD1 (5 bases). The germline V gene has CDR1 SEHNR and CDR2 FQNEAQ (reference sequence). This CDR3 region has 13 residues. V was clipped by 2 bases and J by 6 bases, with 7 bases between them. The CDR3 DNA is TGTGCCAGCAGCTTAAGGGGCTCCGGGGAGCTGTTTTTT. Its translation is CASSLRGSGELFF.

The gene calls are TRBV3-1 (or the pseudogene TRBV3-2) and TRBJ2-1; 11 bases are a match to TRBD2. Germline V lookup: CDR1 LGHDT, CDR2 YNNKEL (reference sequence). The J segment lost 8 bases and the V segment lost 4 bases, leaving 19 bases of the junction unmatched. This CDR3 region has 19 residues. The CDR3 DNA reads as TGTGCCAGCAGCCCGGGGGAACTAGCGGGAGTCCCAGGGGTGGATGAGCAGTTCTTC. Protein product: CASSPGELAGVPGVDEQFF.

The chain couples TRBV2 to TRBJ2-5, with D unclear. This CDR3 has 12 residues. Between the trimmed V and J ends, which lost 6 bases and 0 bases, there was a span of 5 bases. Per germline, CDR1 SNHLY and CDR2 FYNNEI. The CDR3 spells CASRADQETQYF. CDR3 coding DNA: TGTGCCAGCAGGGCAGACCAAGAGACCCAGTACTTC.

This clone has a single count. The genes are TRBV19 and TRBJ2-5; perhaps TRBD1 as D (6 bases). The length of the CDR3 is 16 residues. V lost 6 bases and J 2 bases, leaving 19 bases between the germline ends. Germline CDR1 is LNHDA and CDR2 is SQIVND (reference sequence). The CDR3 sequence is CASSPRTATVQETQYF. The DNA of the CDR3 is TGTGCCAGTAGCCCGAGGACAGCCACAGTTCAAGAGACCCAGTACTTC.

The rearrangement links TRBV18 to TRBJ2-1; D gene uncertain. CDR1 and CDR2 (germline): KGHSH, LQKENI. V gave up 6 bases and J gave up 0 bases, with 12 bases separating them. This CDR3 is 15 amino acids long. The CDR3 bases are TGTGCCAGCTCCCCATACCCAGTCTCCTACAATGAGCAGTTCTTC. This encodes CASSPYPVSYNEQFF.

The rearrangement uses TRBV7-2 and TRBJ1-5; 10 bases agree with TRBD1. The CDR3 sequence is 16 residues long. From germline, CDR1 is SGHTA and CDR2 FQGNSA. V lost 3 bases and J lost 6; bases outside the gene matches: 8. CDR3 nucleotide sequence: TGTGCCAGCAGCTTCTCGTCGGGACAGGGGTTTCAGCCCCAGCATTTT. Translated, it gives CASSFSSGQGFQPQHF.

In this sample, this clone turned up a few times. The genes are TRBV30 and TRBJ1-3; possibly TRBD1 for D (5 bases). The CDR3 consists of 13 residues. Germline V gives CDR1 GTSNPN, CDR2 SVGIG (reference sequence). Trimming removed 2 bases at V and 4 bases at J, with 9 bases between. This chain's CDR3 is CAWSPGWGNTIYF. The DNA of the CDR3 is TGTGCCTGGAGTCCAGGGTGGGGAAACACCATATATTTT.